Each of the 25 T cell receptor beta chains below was sequenced from the same sample in a study of PD-1 blockade in classical Hodgkin lymphoma. The assay was immunoSEQ multiplex PCR, and TCRdb's table has in-frame clones only and misses some. The repertoire holds 40,000 to 65,000 clones, 81% seen once, with around 17% in the top ten. Brentuximab vedotin exposure varied, and every patient relapsed after autologous stem cell transplantation. Sequencing used peripheral blood mononuclear cells (PBMCs), obtained at baseline. Receptor source: a human donor with classical Hodgkin lymphoma.

The V call is TRBV10-3, the J call TRBJ2-5; D uncertain. Between the trimmed V and J ends, which lost 4 bases and 2 bases, there was a span of 11 bases. Germline loops: CDR1 ENHRY, CDR2 SYGVKD. The CDR3 spans 14 residues. CDR3 DNA: TGTGCCATCAGTGGGCGAGCCGCGCAAGAGACCCAGTACTTC. It is translated as CAISGRAAQETQYF.

This sequence joins TRBV7-3 and TRBJ2-1, with a possible D match to TRBD2 (5 bases). The CDR3 contains 14 residues. Trimming cost V 4 bases and J 7 bases, with 14 bases left between them. CDR1 is SGHTA and CDR2 is FQGTGA in the germline V gene. The CDR3 sequence is CASSSGNSINEQFF. The CDR3, as DNA: TGTGCCAGCAGCTCCGGGAACAGCATAAATGAGCAGTTCTTC.

V gene TRBV18 combines with J gene TRBJ2-3; 7 bases align to TRBD2. CDR3 size: 15 residues. CDR1 is KGHSH, CDR2 LQKENI, per germline. V shed 3 bases, J shed 2 bases, and the junction held 5 bases outside the gene matches. Here the CDR3 DNA reads TGTGCCAGCTCACCCCCGGGGAGGGCCACAGATACGCAGTATTTT. Amino acids: CASSPPGRATDTQYF.

The chain couples TRBV18 to TRBJ2-2; 9 bases match TRBD2. CDR1 is KGHSH, CDR2 LQKENI, per germline. V lost 10 bases, J lost 7 bases, and 13 bases stayed unmatched. This CDR3 has 15 amino acids. Here the CDR3 DNA reads TGTGCCACCTTAACCGGGACTAGCAGGAACGGGGAGCTGTTTTTT. It is translated as CATLTGTSRNGELFF.

Here the CDR3 DNA reads TGTGCCAGCAGTCCACTCGCGGGACCCTCCTACAATGAGCAGTTCTTC. Translation gives CASSPLAGPSYNEQFF. The V gene is TRBV27, the J gene TRBJ2-1, with TRBD2 as a possible D gene (6 bases). The ends were cut back, 5 bases at V and 0 bases at J, with 14 bases in the middle. The length of the CDR3 is 16 residues. Germline values: CDR1 MNHEY, CDR2 SMNVEV (reference sequence).

The CDR3 sequence is CASSYSNLADFYEQYV. The CDR3 DNA is TGTGCCAGCAGTTACTCGAATCTAGCGGACTTCTACGAGCAGTACGTC. This chain links TRBV6-6 with TRBJ2-7; 7 bases are shared with TRBD2. The V gene's germline CDR1 is MNHNY and CDR2 SVGAGI (reference sequence). The CDR3 runs to 16 residues. Germline trimming cut 0 bases from V and 3 bases from J; bases unmatched to any gene: 8.

This clone was seen a handful of times. This chain connects TRBV4-1 to TRBJ2-2, with 11 bases matching TRBD2. Germline trimming cut 1 base from V and 4 bases from J; bases unmatched to any gene: 5. The CDR3 runs 17 residues. Germline loops: CDR1 MGHRA, CDR2 YSYEKL. The DNA of the CDR3 is TGCGCCAGCAGCCAAGTTAGCGGGAGGGCCTCCACCGGGGAGCTGTTTTTT. The encoded protein is CASSQVSGRASTGELFF.

V and J are TRBV6-1 and TRBJ1-5; possibly TRBD1 for D (6 bases). The CDR3 is made up of 16 amino acids. Germline V gene data show CDR1 as MNHNS and CDR2 as SASEGT. Trimming took 4 bases from V and 7 from J, leaving 20 bases between them. This CDR3 reads CASSATGIGSWQPQHF. The CDR3 DNA follows: TGTGCCAGCAGTGCTACAGGGATAGGGTCTTGGCAGCCCCAGCATTTT.

The chain couples TRBV12-5 to TRBJ2-1, with D possibly TRBD1 on 5 matching bases. V lost 0 bases and J lost 7, with 16 bases in between. Germline CDR1 and CDR2: LGHNT and FRNRAP. The CDR3 length is 16 residues. The CDR3: CASGLVLGGAGNEQFF. The CDR3 DNA sequence: TGTGCTAGTGGTTTGGTACTCGGTGGGGCCGGGAATGAGCAGTTCTTC.

The chain has TRBV2 and TRBJ2-1; the D call may be TRBD1 or TRBD2 (5 bases each). Germline CDR1 and CDR2: SNHLY and FYNNEI. The CDR3 length is 12 residues. The V end lost 11 bases, the J end lost 0 bases, and 8 bases lay between the germline ends. As DNA, the CDR3 is TGTGCCGAGGGGAGCTCCTACAATGAGCAGTTCTTC. This translates into CAEGSSYNEQFF.

This clone came up once. In DNA form, the CDR3 reads TGTGCCAGCAGCTCGGTCCCCGTGAACACCGGGGATTTGTTTTTT. It translates to CASSSVPVNTGDLFF. The chain joins TRBV7-9 to TRBJ2-2; D perhaps matches TRBD2 (5 bases). Trimming pared 4 bases from V and 15 bases from J, leaving 24 bases between. CDR1 and CDR2 from the germline V gene are SEHNR and FQNEAQ (reference sequence). This CDR3 spans 15 amino acids.

The J gene is TRBJ1-5, the V gene TRBV7-9; TRBD1 matches at 7 bases. The CDR3 extends over 17 amino acids. CDR1 and CDR2 (germline): SEHNR, FQNEAQ (reference sequence). Trimming at V came to 1 base and at J to 0 bases, leaving 6 bases not matched to a gene. The CDR3 nucleotides read TGTGCCAGCAGCTTAGGCGAGGGACAGTATAGCAATCAGCCCCAGCATTTT. Translating gives CASSLGEGQYSNQPQHF.

The rearrangement uses TRBV5-1 and TRBJ2-7; D call uncertain. V was cut by 4 bases and J by 0 bases, with 8 bases left in between. The CDR3 covers 13 residues. CDR1 is SGHRS, CDR2 YFSETQ, per germline. CDR3 sequence reads: CASSHQSSYEQYF. CDR3 coding DNA: TGCGCCAGCAGCCATCAGAGCTCCTACGAGCAGTACTTC. Variable domain in full (rest from reference TRBV5-1 and TRBJ2-7): KAGVTQTPRYLIKTRGQQVTLSCSPISGHRSVSWYQQTPGQGLQFLFEYFSETQRNKGNFPGRFSGRQFSNSRSEMNVSTLELGDSALYLCASSHQSSYEQYFGPGTRLTVT.

The V gene is TRBV5-6, the J gene TRBJ1-5, with a weak D call TRBD1 (6 bases). Trimming left V 3 bases short and J 6 bases short, with 13 bases between. Germline V gives CDR1 SGHDT, CDR2 YYEEEE. The CDR3 is 14 amino acids. The CDR3 nucleotides read TGTGCCAGCAGCTCCCCAGGGGCGGGTCAGCCCCAGCATTTT. Amino acids: CASSSPGAGQPQHF.

This chain uses TRBV2 with TRBJ1-5, with 7 bases lining up with TRBD1. Germline CDR1 SNHLY, CDR2 FYNNEI. Unmatched junction bases numbered 1, after V lost 8 bases and J lost 0 bases. The CDR3 extends over 13 amino acids. CDR3 in DNA: TGTGCCAGCGACAGGGATAGCAATCAGCCCCAGCATTTT. Amino acids: CASDRDSNQPQHF.

The rearrangement uses TRBV6-1 and TRBJ2-1; the match to TRBD2 covers 11 bases. The ends lost 5 bases at V and 6 bases at J; junction bases unmatched: 3. Germline CDR1 reads MNHNS; CDR2 reads SASEGT. The CDR3 sequence is 14 residues long. CDR3 nucleotides: TGTGCCAGCAGTACTAGCGGGAGCCCCAATGAGCAGTTCTTC. It specifies CASSTSGSPNEQFF.

The chain employs TRBV19 and TRBJ1-5; TRBD1 is a possible D gene (5 bases). V lost 3 bases and J 0 bases, leaving 21 bases between the germline ends. Germline V gene data show CDR1 as LNHDA and CDR2 as SQIVND (reference sequence). The CDR3 is made up of 19 amino acids. CDR3 in DNA: TGTGCCAGTAGTATTTGGCCGACAGCTAACCTCTATAGCAATCAGCCCCAGCATTTT. Amino acid sequence: CASSIWPTANLYSNQPQHF.

This clone was recorded only once. This chain uses TRBV7-9 with TRBJ2-5; 9 bases fit TRBD1. Germline CDR1 and CDR2: SEHNR and FQNEAQ (reference sequence). V lost 5 bases and J lost 5; bases outside the gene matches: 9. This CDR3 region has 15 residues. In DNA form, the CDR3 reads TGTGCCAGCAGCCACGGGACAGGGAGGGCGGAGACCCAGTACTTC. It translates to CASSHGTGRAETQYF.

The chain recombines TRBV19 with TRBJ2-1; 9 bases align to TRBD1. The germline V gene encodes CDR1 LNHDA and CDR2 SQIVND (reference sequence). The CDR3 has 14 amino acids. The trim removed 4 bases at V and 7 bases at J, leaving 5 bases unmatched. Here the CDR3 DNA reads TGTGCCAGTAGTAGGACAGGGGACTCTAATGAGCAGTTCTTC. It yields the protein CASSRTGDSNEQFF. Combining the CDR3 with reference TRBV19 and TRBJ2-1 gives the whole variable domain DGGITQSPKYLFRKEGQNVTLSCEQNLNHDAMYWYRQDPGQGLRLIYYSQIVNDFQKGDIAEGYSVSREKKESFPLTVTSAQKNPTAFYLCASSRTGDSNEQFFGPGTRLTVL.

V usage is TRBV5-5 and J usage is TRBJ2-5; D possibly uses TRBD1 or TRBD2 (5 bases each). Germline assignment: CDR1 SGHKS and CDR2 YYEKEE (reference sequence). Trimming left V 4 bases short and J 2 bases short, with 15 bases between. The CDR3 extends over 15 amino acids. DNA for the CDR3: TGTGCCAGCAGCAGGCCCGGGACGTCACAAGAGACCCAGTACTTC. It translates to CASSRPGTSQETQYF. The full variable domain, its missing parts supplied by reference TRBV5-5 and TRBJ2-5, is DAGVTQSPTHLIKTRGQQVTLRCSPISGHKSVSWYQQVLGQGPQFIFQYYEKEERGRGNFPDRFSARQFPNYSSELNVNALLLGDSALYLCASSRPGTSQETQYFGPGTRLLVL.

This chain uses TRBV29-1 with TRBJ2-1; D not resolved. In germline, CDR1 is SQVTM, CDR2 ANQGSEA. CDR3 length equals 13 residues. Trimming removed 3 bases from V and 0 bases from J, with 6 bases in between. The CDR3 spells CSVDTYSYNEQFF. The CDR3 nucleotides read TGCAGCGTTGACACTTACTCCTACAATGAGCAGTTCTTC.

The rearrangement joins TRBV19 to TRBJ1-5; D gene uncertain. The CDR3 is 15 residues long. Germline assignment: CDR1 LNHDA and CDR2 SQIVND (reference sequence). The V end was cut by 6 bases, the J end by 2 bases, with 14 bases between. DNA for the CDR3: TGTGCCAGTAGGGACCGGGGATCGGGCAATCAGCCCCAGCATTTT. Its protein is CASRDRGSGNQPQHF.

The chain joins TRBV27 to TRBJ1-5, with D perhaps TRBD1 (5 bases). V lost 5 bases, J lost 6 bases, and 20 bases lay in between. Germline V gene data show CDR1 as MNHEY and CDR2 as SMNVEV (reference sequence). The CDR3 has 16 amino acids. CDR3 in amino acids: CASSRHPRVSSQPQHF. CDR3 bases: TGTGCCAGCAGTCGACACCCCAGGGTGTCGAGTCAGCCCCAGCATTTT.

The chain recombines TRBV27 with TRBJ2-6, with D perhaps assigned TRBD1 or TRBD2 (5 bases each). The CDR3 totals 16 residues. Between the trimmed V and J ends, which lost 6 bases and 4 bases, there was a span of 16 bases. Germline loops: CDR1 MNHEY, CDR2 SMNVEV (reference sequence). The CDR3 spells CASSGAGGTGANVLTF. CDR3 bases: TGTGCCAGCAGCGGAGCTGGGGGTACCGGGGCCAACGTCCTGACTTTC.

This clone occurred a few times. This chain links TRBV11-3 with TRBJ2-1; D remains ambiguous. The V and J ends lost 5 bases and 4 bases respectively, with 12 bases between them. The CDR3 sequence is 14 residues long. The germline CDR1 and CDR2 sequences are SGHNT and YENEEA. CDR3 DNA: TGTGCCAGCAGCCCCACGCGGTTTTACAATGAGCAGTTCTTC. Translated: CASSPTRFYNEQFF.